The 17 T cell receptor beta chains below come from one sample, sequenced in a study of blood T cell repertoires in COVID-19. Some clones are missing from TCRdb's copy, which holds only in-frame ones; the method was immunoSEQ multiplex PCR. Of about 38,000 clones in the sample, approximately 93% are singletons; the top ten hold 4.1%. Source material: peripheral blood. These receptors came from a human donor with active COVID-19. The donor label of this sample is uncertain.

The chain joins TRBV5-1 to TRBJ1-2; weak D call: TRBD1 (6 bases). The CDR3 consists of 15 residues. V shed 4 bases and J shed 4 bases, with 17 bases lying between them. Germline V gives CDR1 SGHRS, CDR2 YFSETQ. CDR3 sequence reads: CASSPGATGPYGYTF. The CDR3 nucleotides are TGCGCCAGCAGCCCTGGAGCTACAGGGCCCTATGGCTACACCTTC.

This clone has just a few counts. CDR3 DNA sequence: TGTGCCAGCAGGCGGGGTCCCATGGGCACCGGGGAGCTGTTTTTT. Protein product: CASRRGPMGTGELFF. The chain links TRBV2 to TRBJ2-2; D is possibly TRBD2 (6 bases). Trimming removed 6 bases at V and 4 bases at J, with 15 bases between. This CDR3 has 15 residues. Germline loops: CDR1 SNHLY, CDR2 FYNNEI.

The rearrangement uses TRBV6-5 and TRBJ2-3; D might be TRBD2 (5 bases). CDR3 length equals 13 residues. CDR1 and CDR2 from the germline V gene are MNHEY and SVGAGI. Trimming removed 7 bases at V and 2 bases at J, with 10 bases between. DNA for the CDR3: TGTGCCAGCACCCTAGGACTCACAGATACGCAGTATTTT. It is translated as CASTLGLTDTQYF.

The rearrangement joins TRBV11-3 to TRBJ2-5; possible D gene TRBD2, 6 bases. The CDR3 covers 14 residues. Germline assignment: CDR1 SGHNT and CDR2 YENEEA. V lost 2 bases and J 5 bases, leaving 12 bases between the germline ends. CDR3: CASSLRLELETQYF. CDR3 nucleotide sequence: TGTGCCAGCAGCTTACGACTAGAGCTGGAGACCCAGTACTTC.

The chain couples TRBV11-3 to TRBJ2-6, with 10 bases matching TRBD2. Unmatched junction bases numbered 6, after V lost 4 bases and J lost 0 bases. The germline CDR1 and CDR2 sequences are SGHNT and YENEEA. The CDR3 loop spans 18 amino acids. CDR3 in amino acids: CASSSRTSGLSGANVLTF. The CDR3 DNA sequence: TGTGCCAGCAGCTCACGGACTAGCGGCCTCTCTGGGGCCAACGTCCTGACTTTC.

This chain connects TRBV28 to TRBJ1-4, with a weak D call TRBD1 (5 bases). This CDR3 comprises 14 residues. With 5 bases removed from V and 5 bases from J, the gap between germline ends came to 12 bases. CDR1 and CDR2 (germline): MDHEN, SYDVKM. For the CDR3, the DNA is TGTGCCAGCAGTCACGGGACTGCAAATGAAAAACTGTTTTTT. Its protein product is CASSHGTANEKLFF.

The chain has TRBV15 and TRBJ1-3; D uncertain. This CDR3 contains 14 residues. Germline CDR1 LNHNV, CDR2 YYDKDF (reference sequence). The V gene lost 3 bases and the J gene lost 0 bases, with 6 bases spanning the gap. The CDR3 loop reads CATSRANSGNTIYF. CDR3 sequence (DNA): TGTGCCACCAGCAGGGCAAACTCTGGAAACACCATATATTTT. Based on the CDR3 plus reference TRBV15 and TRBJ1-3, the full variable domain is DAMVIQNPRYQVTQFGKPVTLSCSQTLNHNVMYWYQQKSSQAPKLLFHYYDKDFNNEADTPDNFQSRRPNTSFCFLDIRSPGLGDTAMYLCATSRANSGNTIYFGEGSWLTVV.

The chain recombines TRBV14 with TRBJ2-7; the match to TRBD2 covers 9 bases. This CDR3 contains 16 residues. The ends lost 0 bases at V and 3 bases at J; junction bases unmatched: 6. CDR1 is SGHDN and CDR2 is FVKESK in the germline V gene. CDR3 bases: TGTGCCAGCAGCCAAGATCTCGGACTAGCGAACTACGAGCAGTACTTC. It yields the protein CASSQDLGLANYEQYF.

The V call is TRBV12-3 or TRBV12-4, the J call TRBJ2-2; D gene ambiguous. This CDR3 spans 13 amino acids. V lost 2 bases and J lost 5, with 6 bases in between. CDR3 nucleotide sequence: TGTGCCAGCAGTTTAAGGAGAACCGGGGAGCTGTTTTTT. Amino acid sequence: CASSLRRTGELFF.

The V gene is TRBV28, the J gene TRBJ1-5, with 7 bases matching TRBD1. V lost 3 bases to trimming and J lost 3 bases; unmatched junction nucleotides: 5. CDR1 is MDHEN, CDR2 SYDVKM, per germline. The CDR3 extends over 15 amino acids. CDR3 coding DNA: TGTGCCAGCAGTTTCATTGGACAGGTCAATCAGCCCCAGCATTTT. It encodes CASSFIGQVNQPQHF.

This chain links TRBV6-6 with TRBJ2-1, with a weak D call TRBD1 (5 bases). CDR3 size: 14 residues. The germline gives CDR1 MNHNY, CDR2 SVGAGI (reference sequence). V shed 0 bases and J shed 6 bases, with 9 bases lying between them. The CDR3 region has the DNA TGTGCCAGCAGTTACTCGACAGATATCAATGAGCAGTTCTTC. Translation: CASSYSTDINEQFF.

The chain carries TRBV6-5 and TRBJ2-7, with D maybe TRBD1 (6 bases). Trimming removed 5 bases at V and 5 bases at J, with 16 bases between. The CDR3 is made up of 14 amino acids. CDR1 is MNHEY, CDR2 SVGAGI, per germline. This CDR3 reads CASSLSTGIDEQYF. The CDR3 coding sequence is TGTGCCAGCAGTCTCAGCACAGGGATAGACGAGCAGTACTTC.

The V gene is TRBV10-3, the J gene TRBJ1-1; D unresolved. CDR1 is ENHRY and CDR2 is SYGVKD in the germline V gene. V dropped 4 bases and J dropped 1 base, with 10 bases sitting between them. This CDR3 has 14 amino acids. The CDR3 DNA reads TGTGCCATCAGTGGAGAACCGGGGAACACTGAAGCTTTCTTT. Translated: CAISGEPGNTEAFF.

The V gene is TRBV5-6, the J gene TRBJ2-7; D is perhaps TRBD1 (6 bases). This CDR3 is 13 amino acids long. The germline CDR1 and CDR2 sequences are SGHDT and YYEEEE. Trimming stripped 2 bases from V and 3 bases from J, with 9 bases between. CDR3 sequence reads: CASSFGQNYEQYF. The DNA for the CDR3 is TGTGCCAGCAGCTTTGGACAGAACTACGAGCAGTACTTC.

The chain recombines TRBV4-2 with TRBJ2-1; the match to TRBD1 covers 7 bases. Germline CDR1 and CDR2: LGHNA and YNFKEQ. The junction had 6 bases not matched to a gene; V was cut back by 4 bases and J by 3 bases. CDR3 length equals 15 residues. The CDR3 here is CASSPGQSSYNEQFF. The CDR3 DNA follows: TGTGCCAGCAGCCCGGGACAGTCGAGCTACAATGAGCAGTTCTTC.

The chain uses TRBV9 and TRBJ2-1; TRBD2 aligns across 9 bases. The germline V gene encodes CDR1 SGDLS and CDR2 YYNGEE. V shed 3 bases and J 0 bases; nucleotides not matched to a gene: 4. The CDR3 covers 16 residues. CDR3 sequence reads: CASSGLAGTSYNEQFF. The CDR3 coding sequence is TGTGCCAGCAGCGGGCTAGCGGGGACCTCCTACAATGAGCAGTTCTTC.

The rearrangement joins TRBV7-9 to TRBJ2-1; 9 bases line up with TRBD2. Trimming cost V 1 base and J 6 bases; bases outside gene matches: 7. Germline CDR1 SEHNR, CDR2 FQNEAQ (reference sequence). This CDR3 contains 16 residues. CDR3 DNA: TGTGCCAGCAGCTTAGGCGGGGGGGCGTTCTCCAATGAGCAGTTCTTC. It translates to CASSLGGGAFSNEQFF.